These 29 T cell receptor beta chains came from one sample sequenced in a study of blood T cells in healthy people across ages. A J-beta primer mix and a sample-barcoded 5' primer were used in a second PCR of roughly 6 to 12 cycles. TCRdb analysed the 5' RACE reads with MiXCR anew, one entry per CDR3 protein. The data show 2 million or so distinct CDR3 sequences, around 50% seen once. Input material: blood. Receptor source: a woman aged 40 to 50 in good health.

The chain is built from TRBV12-3 or TRBV12-4 and TRBJ1-2; D perhaps matches TRBD1 (5 bases). Trimming stripped 5 bases from V and 4 bases from J, with 17 bases between. The CDR3 runs to 15 residues. The CDR3: CASSLSSGLGYGYTF. The CDR3 nucleotides are TGTGCCAGCAGTCTTTCGTCAGGGCTGGGCTATGGCTACACCTTC.

This chain connects TRBV15 to TRBJ2-3; no clear D. The CDR3 contains 15 residues. Deletions cut 1 base from V and 5 bases from J, with 13 bases between. Per germline, CDR1 LNHNV and CDR2 YYDKDF (reference sequence). Here the CDR3 reads CATSRVAGVGDTQYF. The DNA for the CDR3 is TGTGCCACCAGCAGAGTAGCAGGAGTTGGAGATACGCAGTATTTT.

This chain links TRBV29-1 with TRBJ1-5; D gene uncertain. Trimming stripped 4 bases from V and 1 base from J, with 11 bases between. CDR3 size: 14 residues. The germline CDR1 and CDR2 sequences are SQVTM and ANQGSEA. CDR3 region: CSVGSGLSNQPQHF. CDR3 DNA: TGCAGCGTTGGGTCAGGACTGAGCAATCAGCCCCAGCATTTT. The full variable domain, rest sourced from reference TRBV29-1 and TRBJ1-5, is SAVISQKPSRDICQRGTSLTIQCQVDSQVTMMFWYRQQPGQSLTLIATANQGSEATYESGFVIDKFPISRPNLTFSTLTVSNMSPEDSSIYLCSVGSGLSNQPQHFGDGTRLSIL.

This clonotype showed up just a few times. J is TRBJ1-4 and V is TRBV12-3 or TRBV12-4; D unresolved. Trimming cost V 5 bases and J 13 bases, with 14 bases left between them. The CDR3 length is 12 residues. CDR3 nucleotides: TGTGCCAGCAGTCCCCCGGGGTCGAGACTGTTTTTT. Translated, it gives CASSPPGSRLFF.

The chain recombines TRBV6-2 or TRBV6-3 with TRBJ1-6; no clear D gene. The ends were cut back, 6 bases at V and 0 bases at J, with 9 bases in the middle. Looked up from germline, CDR1 is MNHEY and CDR2 is SVGEGT. This CDR3 contains 15 residues. CDR3 in amino acids: CASRNPSSYNSPLHF. Here the CDR3 DNA reads TGTGCCAGCAGAAACCCGAGCTCCTATAATTCACCCCTCCACTTT.

V and J are TRBV27 and TRBJ2-3, with 9 bases aligning to TRBD2. V was pared by 7 bases and J by 3 bases, with 5 bases of the junction left unmatched. Germline V CDR1 and CDR2: MNHEY, SMNVEV (reference sequence). The CDR3 contains 14 residues. This CDR3 reads CASTSGLATDTQYF. The CDR3, as DNA: TGTGCCAGCACTTCGGGACTAGCAACAGATACGCAGTATTTT.

This clonotype is a singleton in its sample. The chain couples TRBV19 to TRBJ1-2; possible D gene TRBD1, 5 bases. In germline, CDR1 is LNHDA, CDR2 SQIVND (reference sequence). There are 13 residues in the CDR3. Trimming pared 1 base from V and 6 bases from J, leaving 9 bases between. CDR3 residues: CASSIGGDDGYTF. The CDR3 bases are TGTGCCAGTAGTATAGGTGGGGACGATGGCTACACCTTC.

The rearrangement joins TRBV7-8 to TRBJ2-7; 7 bases match TRBD1. V was clipped by 3 bases and J by 7 bases; unmatched bases: 15. The germline V gene encodes CDR1 SGHVS and CDR2 FQNEAQ. The CDR3 totals 16 residues. This CDR3 reads CASSFGQVHSYNEQYF. For the CDR3, the DNA is TGTGCCAGCAGCTTTGGACAGGTCCACTCCTACAATGAGCAGTACTTC.

The genes are TRBV9 and TRBJ1-2; D gene uncertain. The length of the CDR3 is 15 residues. Germline CDR1 SGDLS, CDR2 YYNGEE. V was clipped by 0 bases and J by 8 bases, with 17 bases between them. In nucleotides, the CDR3 is TGTGCCAGCAGCGTAGTTGGCCAAAGGCTGGGGGGCTACACCTTC. Translated: CASSVVGQRLGGYTF.

The chain joins TRBV11-2 to TRBJ2-3, with a weak D call TRBD2 (6 bases). Between the trimmed V and J ends, which lost 2 bases and 2 bases, there was a span of 11 bases. Germline CDR1 is SGHAT and CDR2 is FQNNGV. The CDR3 has 15 amino acids. The CDR3, as DNA: TGTGCCAGCAGCTTAAATGGGGGACTCACAGATACGCAGTATTTT. It encodes CASSLNGGLTDTQYF.

This clonotype was observed a few times. This chain connects TRBV11-2 to TRBJ2-1; D unresolved. Looked up from germline, CDR1 is SGHAT and CDR2 is FQNNGV. The V and J ends lost 1 base and 12 bases respectively, with 10 bases between them. This CDR3 comprises 12 residues. The CDR3 loop reads CASSLGIKGQFF. CDR3 coding DNA: TGTGCCAGCAGCTTAGGTATAAAGGGGCAGTTCTTC.

This rearrangement joins TRBV5-1 to TRBJ2-1, with 16 bases matching TRBD2. Germline lookup yields CDR1 SGHRS and CDR2 YFSETQ. V was clipped by 4 bases and J by 8 bases; unmatched bases: 12. The CDR3 length is 18 residues. CDR3 DNA sequence: TGCGCCAGCAGCAGAGGGACTAGCGGGGGGGCCGGCAAACATGAGCAGTTCTTC. Protein: CASSRGTSGGAGKHEQFF. The variable domain in full, with the rest retrieved from reference TRBV5-1 and TRBJ2-1, is KAGVTQTPRYLIKTRGQQVTLSCSPISGHRSVSWYQQTPGQGLQFLFEYFSETQRNKGNFPGRFSGRQFSNSRSEMNVSTLELGDSALYLCASSRGTSGGAGKHEQFFGPGTRLTVL.

Note on this clonotype: This may stem from a read error, because a much larger clone lies one nucleotide away. CDR3 loop: CSVEGQGARNEQYF. DNA for the CDR3: TGCAGCGTTGAAGGGCAGGGGGCGCGCAATGAGCAGTACTTC. The V call is TRBV29-1, the J call TRBJ2-5; 8 bases fit TRBD1. CDR3 length: 14 amino acids. The germline V gene has CDR1 SQVTM and CDR2 ANQGSEA. The J segment lost 11 bases and the V segment lost 1 base, leaving 12 bases of the junction unmatched.

The V gene is TRBV20-1, the J gene TRBJ2-3; the D call may be TRBD1 or TRBD2 (6 bases each). The V gene lost 1 base and the J gene lost 2 bases, with 13 bases spanning the gap. CDR1 and CDR2 from the germline V gene are DFQATT and SNEGSKA (reference sequence). The CDR3 covers 15 residues. CDR3 loop: CSARAPGGPTDTQYF. The CDR3 DNA sequence: TGCAGTGCTAGAGCCCCCGGGGGCCCCACAGATACGCAGTATTTT.

The gene calls are TRBV6-2 or TRBV6-3 and TRBJ1-2; TRBD1 aligns across 7 bases. Germline loops: CDR1 MNHEY, CDR2 SVGEGT. CDR3 length: 15 residues. Trimming cost V 0 bases and J 6 bases; bases outside gene matches: 7. The CDR3 region is CASSYSSTGAHGYTF. CDR3 sequence (DNA): TGTGCCAGCAGTTACTCGAGTACAGGGGCGCATGGCTACACCTTC.

This clonotype showed up just a few times. The J gene is TRBJ1-2, the V gene TRBV25-1; tentative D call: TRBD1 (6 bases). The CDR3 sequence is 17 residues long. Germline V gene sequence: CDR1 MGHDK, CDR2 SYGVNS. V was cut by 0 bases and J by 3 bases, with 17 bases left in between. The CDR3 here is CASSEYEWARGDYGYTF. In DNA, the CDR3 is TGTGCCAGCAGTGAATATGAGTGGGCCAGGGGTGACTATGGCTACACCTTC.

The chain employs TRBV6-2 or TRBV6-3 and TRBJ2-1; 7 bases agree with TRBD2. Looked up from germline, CDR1 is MNHEY and CDR2 is SVGEGT. After removal of 5 bases from V and 0 bases from J, the junction contained 10 bases not matched to a gene. The CDR3 length is 17 residues. The CDR3 nucleotides are TGTGCCAGCAGTGGTGGGACTACGGGAAGCTCCTACAATGAGCAGTTCTTC. Protein sequence: CASSGGTTGSSYNEQFF.

This clonotype was observed a few times. The chain couples TRBV7-8 to TRBJ2-7; the D gene is possibly TRBD2 (6 bases). Germline assignment: CDR1 SGHVS and CDR2 FQNEAQ. The V gene lost 8 bases and the J gene lost 3 bases, with 14 bases spanning the gap. CDR3 length: 13 amino acids. The CDR3 coding sequence is TGTGCCAGCCTGCGGGGAGAAGGCTACGAGCAGTACTTC. Its translation is CASLRGEGYEQYF.

The sample holds a few counts of this clonotype. The chain carries TRBV12-3 or TRBV12-4 and TRBJ2-1; tentatively, D is TRBD1 or TRBD2 (6 bases each). V gave up 4 bases and J gave up 8 bases, with 15 bases separating them. CDR3 length: 14 amino acids. Written as DNA, the CDR3 is TGTGCCAGCAGTTGGGACGGGGGCGGAGATGAGCAGTTCTTC. Protein: CASSWDGGGDEQFF.

This clonotype has just one count. V usage is TRBV6-1 and J usage is TRBJ2-7, with a tentative D call TRBD2 (6 bases). The CDR3 runs 16 residues. V shed 6 bases and J shed 7 bases, with 25 bases lying between them. Germline values: CDR1 MNHNS, CDR2 SASEGT. DNA for the CDR3: TGTGCCAGCAGACGAGACCGGGACTTAGCCTTAAATGAGCAGTACTTC. It codes for CASRRDRDLALNEQYF.

This clonotype has just a few counts. The chain joins TRBV5-6 to TRBJ2-1; TRBD2 agrees at 10 bases. J gave up 6 bases and V 4 bases, and 4 bases lay outside the gene matches. The CDR3 length is 14 residues. Germline CDR1 reads SGHDT; CDR2 reads YYEEEE. CDR3: CASSEGLATNEQFF. CDR3 nucleotide sequence: TGTGCCAGCAGCGAGGGACTAGCGACCAATGAGCAGTTCTTC.

This chain joins TRBV27 and TRBJ2-1; TRBD2 matches 9 bases. Unmatched junction bases numbered 6, after V lost 3 bases and J lost 6 bases. Germline V gene data show CDR1 as MNHEY and CDR2 as SMNVEV (reference sequence). This CDR3 contains 15 residues. The DNA of the CDR3 is TGTGCCAGCAGTTTGGCGGGGGGGCTAACCAATGAGCAGTTCTTC. It is translated as CASSLAGGLTNEQFF.

This clonotype came up a few times. The CDR3 sequence is CASSTGGAPYEQYF. The CDR3 DNA reads as TGTGCCAGCAGTACAGGGGGCGCCCCCTACGAGCAGTACTTC. This sequence joins TRBV28 and TRBJ2-7, with 9 positions matching TRBD1. The CDR3 has 14 amino acids. J gave up 2 bases and V 5 bases, and 4 bases lay outside the gene matches. CDR1 and CDR2 from the germline V gene are MDHEN and SYDVKM.

J is TRBJ2-5 and V is TRBV6-1; TRBD2 is a possible D gene (5 bases). V lost 7 bases, J lost 5 bases, and 17 bases lay in between. This CDR3 has 14 residues. Germline CDR1 MNHNS, CDR2 SASEGT. Here the CDR3 DNA reads TGTGCCAGCAAGGGAGAATTCGGTACGGAGACCCAGTACTTC. Translation gives CASKGEFGTETQYF.

This clonotype came up a few times. This chain uses TRBV6-1 with TRBJ2-1; either TRBD1 or TRBD2 may supply D (5 bases each). Germline-derived CDR1 and CDR2 are MNHNS and SASEGT. V gave up 3 bases and J gave up 4 bases, with 10 bases separating them. The CDR3 loop spans 14 amino acids. The CDR3 sequence: CASSDRGRYNEQFF. The CDR3 nucleotides are TGTGCCAGCAGTGATCGGGGCCGATACAATGAGCAGTTCTTC.

The chain has TRBV2 and TRBJ2-1, with D possibly being TRBD1 (6 bases). CDR1 is SNHLY, CDR2 FYNNEI, per germline. V was clipped by 0 bases and J by 3 bases, with 15 bases between them. The CDR3 loop spans 17 amino acids. The CDR3 region has the DNA TGTGCCAGCAGTGAAGCGCTTAGGGGGTCCAACTACAATGAGCAGTTCTTC. Translated, it gives CASSEALRGSNYNEQFF.

This clonotype was counted once. V usage is TRBV20-1 and J usage is TRBJ2-7; D may be TRBD2 (5 bases). The CDR3 length is 15 residues. In germline, CDR1 is DFQATT, CDR2 SNEGSKA (reference sequence). The germline V and J ends were trimmed by 5 bases and 10 bases, with 27 bases remaining between them. In DNA form, the CDR3 reads TGCAGTGCTCCCAATAGGAGACTATCGGGTGGTTCCCAGTACTTC. Its translation is CSAPNRRLSGGSQYF.

This sequence joins TRBV10-3 and TRBJ1-2, with 7 positions matching TRBD1. V shed 5 bases, J shed 7 bases, and the junction held 10 bases outside the gene matches. This CDR3 region has 14 residues. CDR1 and CDR2 from the germline V gene are ENHRY and SYGVKD. The DNA of the CDR3 is TGTGCCATCAGTCTAACAGACAGGGACTCTGGCTACACCTTC. Translation: CAISLTDRDSGYTF.

A word on this clonotype: At one end, the junction sequence differs from germline, possibly due to a read error. V is TRBV5-1 and J is TRBJ2-1, with TRBD2 matching 11 bases. Germline-derived CDR1 and CDR2 are SGHRS and YFSETQ. CDR3 length: 15 amino acids. CDR3 amino acids: CVSSNVAGGNNEQFF. Here the CDR3 DNA reads TGCGTCAGCAGCAATGTAGCGGGGGGGAACAATGAGCAGTTCTTC. The complete variable domain, with remaining parts taken from reference TRBV5-1 and TRBJ2-1, reads KAGVTQTPRYLIKTRGQQVTLSCSPISGHRSVSWYQQTPGQGLQFLFEYFSETQRNKGNFPGRFSGRQFSNSRSEMNVSTLELGDSALYLCVSSNVAGGNNEQFFGPGTRLTVL.